These T cell receptor beta chains were read from a single sample in a study of neurological immune-mediated disorders. TCRdb re-called the 5' RACE reads with MiXCR, one entry per CDR3 protein. Of roughly 88,000 distinct CDR3 sequences listed, approximately 4% are singletons. The sequenced sample was PBMCs. Receptors were obtained from a woman aged 45 to 65 with multiple sclerosis. Each CDR3 is given with its conserved first and last residue. D genes are given only for firm matches. Only part of the rows carry a size: once, few, many, or a class if the clone is expanded.

d_call,clone_size,j_call,v_call,cdr3_nt,cdr3_aa
TRBD1,few,TRBJ1-5,TRBV20-1,TGCAGTGCTAGATCCACCAGGGGGGATAGCAATCAGCCCCAGCATTTT,CSARSTRGDSNQPQHF
TRBD2,many,TRBJ2-1,TRBV7-6,TGTGCCAGCAGTTCCCTAGCGGGGGCCGCAAATGAGCAGTTCTTC,CASSSLAGAANEQFF
.,many,TRBJ2-3,TRBV9,TGTGCCAGCAGCATCTCTGGGGGGAGCACAGATACGCAGTATTTT,CASSISGGSTDTQYF
.,.,TRBJ1-2,TRBV7-2,TGTGACAGCAGCACATACCGGCATGGCTACACCTTC,CDSSTYRHGYTF
.,many,TRBJ2-4,TRBV6-5,TGTGCCAGCAGTTACGGGGTCAAAAACATTCAGTACTTC,CASSYGVKNIQYF
TRBD1,few,TRBJ1-5,TRBV20-1,TGCAGTGCTCAACAGGGGGCGCAGGTTCAGCCCCAGCATTTT,CSAQQGAQVQPQHF
TRBD1,many,TRBJ2-3,TRBV28,TGTGCCAGCAGTTTTGCCTGGACAGGGGGAGGGAGGACAGATACGCAGTATTTT,CASSFAWTGGGRTDTQYF
TRBD1,many,TRBJ1-6,TRBV5-1,TGCGCCAGCAGCCCGACGGACAGGGGAGCATCACCCCTCCACTTT,CASSPTDRGASPLHF
TRBD1,many,TRBJ2-7,TRBV5-6,TGTGCCAGCAGCTTTGGGACAGTCTACGAGCAGTACTTC,CASSFGTVYEQYF
.,many,TRBJ2-3,TRBV15,TGTGCCACCAGCAGGAGACTTATCACAGATACGCAGTATTTT,CATSRRLITDTQYF
TRBD1,many,TRBJ1-4,TRBV11-2,TGTGCCAGCAGCGTAATTGGACAGGGGCCTAATGAAAAACTGTTTTTT,CASSVIGQGPNEKLFF
.,.,TRBJ2-1,TRBV11-2,TGTGCCAGCAGCTTGAGGAGTAGCGGATACAATGAGCAGTTCTTC,CASSLRSSGYNEQFF
.,many,TRBJ2-1,TRBV20-1,TGCAGTGCTAGCCCCAGCCTCAATGAGCAGTTCTTC,CSASPSLNEQFF
.,many,TRBJ2-7,TRBV7-9,TGTGCCAGCAGCTCACAGAACCTACCATACGAGCAGTACTTC,CASSSQNLPYEQYF
TRBD1,many,TRBJ2-5,TRBV20-1,TGCAGTGCTCGCAGGGGGACCCAAGAGACCCAGTACTTC,CSARRGTQETQYF
TRBD1,many,TRBJ1-1,TRBV7-9,TGTGCCAGCAGCCCTTTCTTGGGACAGCTGAACACTGAAGCTTTCTTT,CASSPFLGQLNTEAFF
TRBD1,many,TRBJ1-3,TRBV29-1,TGCAGCGTCCGGGACAGGCGCTCTGGAAACACCATATATTTT,CSVRDRRSGNTIYF
.,many,TRBJ1-2,TRBV20-1,TGCAGTGCGCCCGTCGGGGGGCCGCGGGGCTACACCTTC,CSAPVGGPRGYTF